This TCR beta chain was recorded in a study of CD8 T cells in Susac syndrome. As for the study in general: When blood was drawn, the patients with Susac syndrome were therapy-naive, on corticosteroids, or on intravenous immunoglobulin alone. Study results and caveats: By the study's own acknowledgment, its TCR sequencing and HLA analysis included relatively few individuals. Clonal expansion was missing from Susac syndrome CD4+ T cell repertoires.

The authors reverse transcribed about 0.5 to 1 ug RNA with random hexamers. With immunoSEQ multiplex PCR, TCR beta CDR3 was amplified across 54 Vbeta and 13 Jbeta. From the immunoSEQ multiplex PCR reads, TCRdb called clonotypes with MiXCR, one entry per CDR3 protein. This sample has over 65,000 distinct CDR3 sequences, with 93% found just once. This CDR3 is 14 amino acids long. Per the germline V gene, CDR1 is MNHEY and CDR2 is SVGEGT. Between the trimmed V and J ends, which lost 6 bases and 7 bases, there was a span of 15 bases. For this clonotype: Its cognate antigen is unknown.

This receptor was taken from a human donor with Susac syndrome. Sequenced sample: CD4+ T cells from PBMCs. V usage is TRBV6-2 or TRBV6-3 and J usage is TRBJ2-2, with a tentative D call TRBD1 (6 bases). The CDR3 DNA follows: TGTGCCAGCAGCACGACATGGGGGCACGGGGAGCTGTTTTTT. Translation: CASSTTWGHGELFF.